The 12 T cell receptor beta chains reported below all come from one sample, sequenced in a study of blood T cell repertoires in COVID-19. Libraries were prepared by immunoSEQ multiplex PCR; TCRdb keeps only in-frame clonotypes and omits some of them. The sample shows tens of thousands of clones, 60% to 85% of them seen only once. Sequencing used peripheral blood. The source is a human donor in a cohort sampled during active COVID-19.

The V and J genes are TRBV27 and TRBJ2-3; the match to TRBD2 covers 10 bases. The germline gives CDR1 MNHEY, CDR2 SMNVEV (reference sequence). Germline trimming cut 0 bases from V and 10 bases from J; bases unmatched to any gene: 7. The CDR3 is made up of 15 amino acids. The CDR3: CASSLSSSGGASQYF. CDR3 DNA sequence: TGTGCCAGCAGTTTATCCTCCAGCGGGGGGGCCTCGCAGTATTTT.

The CDR3 loop is CASSSYTGELFF. CDR3 bases: TGTGCCAGCAGCTCTTACACCGGGGAGCTGTTTTTT. The chain joins TRBV11-2 to TRBJ2-2; no definite D call. The germline gives CDR1 SGHAT, CDR2 FQNNGV. Deletions cut 4 bases from V and 3 bases from J, with 3 bases between. The CDR3 has 12 amino acids.

For the CDR3, the DNA is TGTGCCAGCAGCTTAGGAGACAGCTACGAGCAGTACTTC. Protein product: CASSLGDSYEQYF. The V and J genes are TRBV11-1 and TRBJ2-7; maybe TRBD1 (5 bases). The germline gives CDR1 SGHAT, CDR2 FQDESV (reference sequence). The CDR3 is 13 residues long. The V end lost 1 base, the J end lost 3 bases, and 7 bases lay between the germline ends.

The gene calls are TRBV7-3 and TRBJ2-7, with D possibly being TRBD2 (6 bases). Germline-derived CDR1 and CDR2 are SGHTA and FQGTGA. The CDR3 runs 15 residues. Trimming removed 4 bases at V and 3 bases at J, with 16 bases between. CDR3 nucleotides: TGTGCCAGCAGCTCCAACTCGGGACTCCTCTACGAGCAGTACTTC. This encodes CASSSNSGLLYEQYF.

J is TRBJ2-3 and V is TRBV5-4, with a tentative D call TRBD2 (6 bases). CDR3 size: 14 residues. Germline CDR1 is SGHNT and CDR2 is YYREEE (reference sequence). Trimming took off 4 bases at V and 1 base at J, with 10 bases between the two ends. The CDR3 bases are TGTGCCAGCAGCCTGCGGGGCGGCACAGATACGCAGTATTTT. Translating it yields CASSLRGGTDTQYF.

CDR3 DNA: TGTGCCTGGAGTACCGGGACAGGGACCTACGAGCAGTACTTC. Translated, it gives CAWSTGTGTYEQYF. The chain has TRBV30 and TRBJ2-7, with TRBD1 identical over 9 bases. The CDR3 is made up of 14 amino acids. Looked up from germline, CDR1 is GTSNPN and CDR2 is SVGIG (reference sequence). J gave up 2 bases and V 2 bases, and 4 bases lay outside the gene matches.

The chain has TRBV11-3 and TRBJ2-1; 7 bases fit TRBD2. V lost 3 bases, J lost 7 bases, and 9 bases stayed unmatched. This CDR3 has 15 amino acids. CDR1 and CDR2 from the germline V gene are SGHNT and YENEEA. The CDR3 bases are TGTGCCAGCAGCTTGGGGGGGGGAGTGGTGAATGAGCAGTTCTTC. It yields the protein CASSLGGGVVNEQFF.

This clone was seen more than once but under ten times. V gene TRBV7-9 combines with J gene TRBJ2-1; the D gene is possibly TRBD2 (5 bases). The CDR3 consists of 12 residues. CDR1 is SEHNR and CDR2 is FQNEAQ in the germline V gene (reference sequence). Between the trimmed V and J ends, which lost 1 base and 8 bases, there was a span of 6 bases. Here the CDR3 DNA reads TGTGCCAGCAGCTTAGGAGGGTATGAGCAGTTCTTC. Translation: CASSLGGYEQFF.

This clone was seen a handful of times. The gene calls are TRBV30 and TRBJ2-1, with D maybe TRBD1 (5 bases). The CDR3 extends over 14 amino acids. Germline V gives CDR1 GTSNPN, CDR2 SVGIG (reference sequence). V was pared by 0 bases and J by 5 bases, with 11 bases between. The CDR3 nucleotides read TGTGCCTGGAGTGTACAGGCAGGTCACAATGAGCAGTTCTTC. As protein: CAWSVQAGHNEQFF.

The chain couples TRBV5-1 to TRBJ1-6, with a tentative D call TRBD1 (6 bases). Trimming shortened V by 2 bases and J by 7 bases, and 10 bases separated the two germline ends. Germline assignment: CDR1 SGHRS and CDR2 YFSETQ. The CDR3 is 14 amino acids. CDR3 sequence: CASSFTGNNSPLHF. The CDR3 nucleotides are TGCGCCAGCAGCTTTACAGGGAACAATTCACCCCTCCACTTT.

V is TRBV29-1 and J is TRBJ1-1; no reliable D call. Trimming removed 6 bases at V and 4 bases at J, with 18 bases between. Looked up from germline, CDR1 is SQVTM and CDR2 is ANQGSEA. The CDR3 is 14 amino acids. CDR3 bases: TGCAGCGTCGAGGAGGTGGACTTTTCCACTGAAGCTTTCTTT. It yields the protein CSVEEVDFSTEAFF.

This clone has a single count. The rearrangement uses TRBV5-5 and TRBJ2-7; D is unclear. The V end was cut by 2 bases, the J end by 3 bases, with 3 bases between. Germline V gives CDR1 SGHKS, CDR2 YYEKEE (reference sequence). The CDR3 runs to 11 residues. Written as DNA, the CDR3 is TGTGCCAGCAGCTTCTACTACGAGCAGTACTTC. Amino acid sequence: CASSFYYEQYF.